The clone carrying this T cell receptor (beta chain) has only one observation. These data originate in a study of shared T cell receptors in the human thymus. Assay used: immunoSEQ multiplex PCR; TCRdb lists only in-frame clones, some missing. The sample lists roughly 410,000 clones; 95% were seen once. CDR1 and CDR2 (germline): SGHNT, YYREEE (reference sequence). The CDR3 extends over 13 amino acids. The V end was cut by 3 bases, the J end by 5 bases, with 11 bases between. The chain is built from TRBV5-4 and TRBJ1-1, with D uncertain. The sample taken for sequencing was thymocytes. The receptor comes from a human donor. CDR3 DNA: TGTGCCAGCAGCTGGGGATCCGGGACTGAAGCTTTCTTT. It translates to CASSWGSGTEAFF.